What follows are 13 T cell receptor beta chains derived from one specimen sequenced in a study of cytomegalovirus exposure and HLA in healthy donors. 13 Jbeta primers and 60 Vbeta primers were used for the PCR. Sequenced by immunoSEQ multiplex PCR; TCRdb stores in-frame clones only, minus some. The table records about 98,000 clones, around 74% of them present only once. Sample: PBMCs. Receptors originate from a male donor in good health and CMV-seronegative.

This clone appeared once. The V and J genes are TRBV27 and TRBJ1-1; 7 bases match TRBD1. V was pared by 6 bases and J by 6 bases, with 10 bases of the junction left unmatched. CDR3 length equals 14 residues. Germline V gives CDR1 MNHEY, CDR2 SMNVEV (reference sequence). The CDR3 DNA is TGTGCCAGCAGGGAGACAGGGAATGTAGCTGAAGCTTTCTTT. Its translation is CASRETGNVAEAFF.

The rearrangement links TRBV11-2 to TRBJ2-1; 10 nucleotides line up with TRBD2. Germline-derived CDR1 and CDR2 are SGHAT and FQNNGV. This CDR3 comprises 15 residues. J was trimmed by 3 bases and V by 5 bases; bases with no gene match: 4. The CDR3 DNA sequence: TGTGCCAGCAGCACTCTAGCGGGAGTCTACAATGAGCAGTTCTTC. Its translation: CASSTLAGVYNEQFF.

The chain couples TRBV15 to TRBJ1-1, with 9 bases fitting TRBD1. The CDR3 consists of 13 residues. With 9 bases clipped from V and 7 bases from J, the junction kept 9 bases outside the gene matches. In germline, CDR1 is LNHNV, CDR2 YYDKDF (reference sequence). This CDR3 is CATLEGQGGEAFF. The DNA of the CDR3 is TGTGCCACTCTCGAGGGACAGGGCGGTGAAGCTTTCTTT.

V gene TRBV10-3 combines with J gene TRBJ2-4; TRBD2 is a possible D gene (5 bases). CDR1 ENHRY and CDR2 SYGVKD come from the germline V gene. The germline V and J ends were trimmed by 4 bases and 5 bases, with 6 bases remaining between them. The CDR3 totals 12 residues. CDR3: CAISAGENIQYF. The CDR3 bases are TGTGCCATCAGTGCCGGGGAAAACATTCAGTACTTC.

The chain recombines TRBV29-1 with TRBJ2-7; 9 bases fit TRBD1. V lost 3 bases and J lost 6; bases outside the gene matches: 6. This CDR3 contains 13 residues. Germline V gene lookup returns CDR1 SQVTM and CDR2 ANQGSEA. For the CDR3, the DNA is TGCAGCGTTGACGAAGCGACAGGGGGCGAGCAGTACTTC. The encoded protein is CSVDEATGGEQYF.

The rearrangement joins TRBV5-1 to TRBJ2-1; a possible D gene is TRBD2 (5 bases). V lost 0 bases and J 6 bases, leaving 16 bases between the germline ends. CDR3 length: 16 amino acids. CDR1 and CDR2 (germline): SGHRS, YFSETQ. The CDR3 DNA sequence: TGCGCCAGCAGCTTGGCCGGGCAGGCTCGGGGCAATGAGCAGTTCTTC. As protein: CASSLAGQARGNEQFF. Using reference TRBV5-1 and TRBJ2-1 for the parts outside the CDR3, the full variable domain is KAGVTQTPRYLIKTRGQQVTLSCSPISGHRSVSWYQQTPGQGLQFLFEYFSETQRNKGNFPGRFSGRQFSNSRSEMNVSTLELGDSALYLCASSLAGQARGNEQFFGPGTRLTVL.

The chain employs TRBV2 and TRBJ2-7, with D maybe TRBD2 (5 bases). Germline loops: CDR1 SNHLY, CDR2 FYNNEI. The CDR3 runs to 14 residues. With 6 bases removed from V and 0 bases from J, the gap between germline ends came to 12 bases. The CDR3 region has the DNA TGTGCCAGCAGAGGTCGGGAAAGCTCCTACGAGCAGTACTTC. Residues: CASRGRESSYEQYF. Using reference TRBV2 and TRBJ2-7 for the parts outside the CDR3, the full variable domain is EPEVTQTPSHQVTQMGQEVILRCVPISNHLYFYWYRQILGQKVEFLVSFYNNEISEKSEIFDDQFSVERPDGSNFTLKIRSTKLEDSAMYFCASRGRESSYEQYFGPGTRLTVT.

The chain recombines TRBV5-1 with TRBJ2-5; TRBD1 matches at 8 bases. The length of the CDR3 is 15 residues. CDR1 is SGHRS and CDR2 is YFSETQ in the germline V gene. After removal of 0 bases from V and 4 bases from J, the junction contained 5 bases not matched to a gene. The CDR3 DNA follows: TGCGCCAGCAGCTTGGGGACAGGGACTGGAGAGACCCAGTACTTC. Protein sequence: CASSLGTGTGETQYF.

This clone occurred once. The chain uses TRBV5-6 and TRBJ2-7, with TRBD1 matching over 7 bases. This CDR3 contains 14 residues. The V gene's germline CDR1 is SGHDT and CDR2 YYEEEE. After removal of 3 bases from V and 5 bases from J, the junction contained 8 bases not matched to a gene. The CDR3 nucleotides read TGTGCCAGCAGCTCGAGACAGGGTAGCCACGAGCAGTACTTC. Amino acids: CASSSRQGSHEQYF.

The rearrangement joins TRBV27 to TRBJ1-2; 10 nucleotides line up with TRBD1. The V segment lost 6 bases and the J segment 4 bases; nucleotides outside the gene matches: 8. The V gene's germline CDR1 is MNHEY and CDR2 SMNVEV (reference sequence). This CDR3 contains 15 residues. The CDR3 nucleotides read TGTGCCAGCAGAGGGACAGGGGAGTTGGGCTATGGCTACACCTTC. Its protein is CASRGTGELGYGYTF.

V usage is TRBV7-2 and J usage is TRBJ2-5; TRBD2 is a possible D gene (6 bases). This CDR3 region has 15 residues. V was pared by 3 bases and J by 2 bases, with 13 bases between. The germline CDR1 and CDR2 sequences are SGHTA and FQGNSA. DNA for the CDR3: TGTGCCAGCAGCTTTAGGCCCAGCGGGCAAGAGACCCAGTACTTC. Residues: CASSFRPSGQETQYF. The full variable domain, rest sourced from reference TRBV7-2 and TRBJ2-5, is GAGVSQSPSNKVTEKGKDVELRCDPISGHTALYWYRQSLGQGLEFLIYFQGNSAPDKSGLPSDRFSAERTGGSVSTLTIQRTQQEDSAVYLCASSFRPSGQETQYFGPGTRLLVL.

The chain employs TRBV7-8 and TRBJ2-7, with a tentative D call TRBD1 (5 bases). In germline, CDR1 is SGHVS, CDR2 FQNEAQ. The CDR3 extends over 14 amino acids. V was pared by 5 bases and J by 1 base, with 12 bases between. The CDR3 loop is CASSDSVGSYEQYF. In DNA, the CDR3 is TGTGCCAGCAGCGACAGTGTCGGGTCCTACGAGCAGTACTTC.

The chain links TRBV29-1 to TRBJ2-7; tentatively, D is TRBD2 (5 bases). Germline CDR1 reads SQVTM; CDR2 reads ANQGSEA. The CDR3 has 11 amino acids. The V end lost 7 bases, the J end lost 2 bases, and 9 bases lay between the germline ends. This CDR3 reads CSGTEAYEQYF. CDR3 nucleotide sequence: TGCAGCGGGACTGAAGCCTACGAGCAGTACTTC.